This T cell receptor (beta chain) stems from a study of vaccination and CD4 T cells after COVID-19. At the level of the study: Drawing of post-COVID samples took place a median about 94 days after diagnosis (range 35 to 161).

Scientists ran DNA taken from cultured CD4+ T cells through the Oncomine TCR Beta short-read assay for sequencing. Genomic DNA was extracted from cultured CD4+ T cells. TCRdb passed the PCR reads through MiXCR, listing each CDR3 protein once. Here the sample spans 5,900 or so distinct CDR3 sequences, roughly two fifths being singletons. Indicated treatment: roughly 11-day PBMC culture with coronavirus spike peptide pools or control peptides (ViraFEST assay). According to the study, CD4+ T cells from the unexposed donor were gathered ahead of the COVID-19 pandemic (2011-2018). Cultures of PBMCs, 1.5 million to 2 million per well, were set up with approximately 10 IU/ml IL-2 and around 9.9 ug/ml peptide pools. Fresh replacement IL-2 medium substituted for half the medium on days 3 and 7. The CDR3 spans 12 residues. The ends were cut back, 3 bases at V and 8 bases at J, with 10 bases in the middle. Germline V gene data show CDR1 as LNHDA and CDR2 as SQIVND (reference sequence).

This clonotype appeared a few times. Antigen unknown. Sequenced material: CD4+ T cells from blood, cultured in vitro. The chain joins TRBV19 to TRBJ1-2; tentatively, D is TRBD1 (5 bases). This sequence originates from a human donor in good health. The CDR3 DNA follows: TGTGCCAGTAGTATTGCCAGGGCCGGCTACACCTTC. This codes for CASSIARAGYTF. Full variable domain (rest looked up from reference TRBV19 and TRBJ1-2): DGGITQSPKYLFRKEGQNVTLSCEQNLNHDAMYWYRQDPGQGLRLIYYSQIVNDFQKGDIAEGYSVSREKKESFPLTVTSAQKNPTAFYLCASSIARAGYTFGSGTRLTVV.